Sequencing of this T cell receptor beta chain was carried out in a study of blood T cell repertoires in COVID-19. Looked up from germline, CDR1 is MNHEY and CDR2 is SVGEGT. V lost 0 bases, J lost 6 bases, and 5 bases stayed unmatched. CDR3 length equals 15 residues. This clone was observed once. Some clones are missing from TCRdb's copy, which holds only in-frame ones; the method was immunoSEQ multiplex PCR. The table has under 250,000 clones, around 88% seen once. Sequenced sample: peripheral blood. The sequence came from a man in his forties with active or convalescent COVID-19. V usage is TRBV6-2 or TRBV6-3 and J usage is TRBJ1-2, with 9 bases identical to TRBD1. CDR3 region: CASSYSGQGEDGYTF. The CDR3 DNA follows: TGTGCCAGCAGTTACTCGGGACAGGGAGAGGATGGCTACACCTTC.